This TCR beta chain originates from a study of T-cell reconstitution after alpha-beta-depleted transplantation in children. In its sample, this clonotype was seen a few times. Antigen unknown. Molecular barcoding with unique molecular identifiers was used for the TCRbeta library. TCRdb itself ran the PCR reads through MiXCR, one entry per CDR3 protein. Among 700,000 to 950,000 distinct CDR3 sequences listed, around 15% were seen once. Deletions cut 3 bases from V and 8 bases from J, with 13 bases between. The CDR3 runs 13 residues. The germline CDR1 and CDR2 sequences are SGHVS and FQNEAQ. Study conclusions and caveats: The main origin of T-cell counts and diversity one year after transplant was newly produced T cells.

The TCR originated in a male patient between 10 and 17 years old who had a stem cell transplant for acute lymphoblastic leukemia, so the T cells may come from the graft donor. V usage is TRBV7-8 and J usage is TRBJ1-2, with a weak D call TRBD1 (6 bases). The input for sequencing was PBMCs, mostly from graft donor cells, taken 360 days after TCRalphabeta/CD19-depleted stem cell transplant. In DNA form, the CDR3 reads TGTGCCAGCAGCTTTCAGGGGAATCGAGGCTACACCTTC. It is translated as CASSFQGNRGYTF.